The clone carrying this T cell receptor (beta chain) came up a few times. What it recognizes is unknown. These data are taken from a study of a mutant IDH1 vaccine in newly diagnosed glioma. For the study at large: Averaging around 42 years of age, treated patients were approximately 60% male and approximately 40% female. Patients previously underwent radiotherapy, temozolomide, or both, and most underwent both. Findings and limits, study-wide: It was approximately 93% of patients that developed vaccine-induced immune responses.

Sequenced by immunoSEQ multiplex PCR; TCRdb stores in-frame clones only, minus some. This table holds tens of thousands of clones, 83% found once. Stated time point: baseline, week 1 (first vaccination visit). The treatment denotes: pre-vaccination baseline after standard-of-care therapy. Donors' newly diagnosed IDH1-mutant WHO grade 3 or 4 astrocytomas lacked nuclear ATRX. The origin of this receptor is a woman aged 50 to 60 with glioma. The material sequenced was PBMCs, taken from a glioma patient treated with radiotherapy, temozolomide or both.

The CDR3 is CASSLTGFADTQYF. The CDR3 DNA sequence: TGTGCCAGCAGCCTAACAGGGTTCGCAGATACGCAGTATTTT. The J gene is TRBJ2-3, the V gene TRBV14; D might be TRBD1 (6 bases). The germline CDR1 and CDR2 sequences are SGHDN and FVKESK. Between the trimmed V and J ends, which lost 4 bases and 4 bases, there was a span of 12 bases. This CDR3 is 14 amino acids long.